These T cell receptor beta chains were read from a single sample in a study of T cells after yellow fever vaccination. TCRdb passed the 5' RACE reads through MiXCR, listing each CDR3 protein once. The table records about 340,000 distinct CDR3 sequences, around 12% of them present only once. The sequencing used CD4+ T cells sorted from PBMCs, collected 15 days after the yellow fever booster vaccination. The receptors were sampled from a man aged 18-30 years who received the YFV17D yellow fever vaccine. CDR3s include the opening cysteine and the closing phenylalanine or tryptophan. Fields, in order: V gene, CDR3 protein.

V gene: TRBV29-1
CDR3 protein: CSVGYPALEQYF

V gene: TRBV6-6
CDR3 protein: CASSKGEAEGNQPQHF

V gene: TRBV24-1
CDR3 protein: CATSDANGGQFF

V gene: TRBV20-1
CDR3 protein: CSARRATKNTGELFF

V gene: TRBV4-2
CDR3 protein: CASSQPGDAGSGNTIYF

V gene: TRBV7-8
CDR3 protein: CASSRDSRVSRNQPQHF

V gene: TRBV4-1
CDR3 protein: CASSRYYTDTQYF

V gene: TRBV20-1
CDR3 protein: CSSPSRRGASDTQYF

V gene: TRBV5-1
CDR3 protein: CASSSGGARTDTQYF

V gene: TRBV7-6
CDR3 protein: CASSSWTGGGSEQYF

V gene: TRBV6-1
CDR3 protein: CASSERWAKTAGELFF

V gene: TRBV3-1
CDR3 protein: CASSRRLGTDTQYF

V gene: TRBV3-1
CDR3 protein: CASSQLAGGDTQYF

V gene: TRBV6-2/TRBV6-3
CDR3 protein: CASKAGGATGELFF

V gene: TRBV20-1
CDR3 protein: CSAPDKRGPYTDTQYF

V gene: TRBV7-9
CDR3 protein: CASSLGQGRRNTIYF

V gene: TRBV5-4
CDR3 protein: CASGTETQYF

V gene: TRBV29-1
CDR3 protein: CSVERDRYYGYTF

V gene: TRBV6-5
CDR3 protein: CASSSKSGTGETQYF

V gene: TRBV12-3/TRBV12-4
CDR3 protein: CASSFLRTGTGTGYTF

V gene: TRBV5-1
CDR3 protein: CASSLQTNTGELFF

V gene: TRBV19
CDR3 protein: CASNSVAVRYNEQFF

V gene: TRBV7-2
CDR3 protein: CASSGPVRNTGVQETQYF

V gene: TRBV9
CDR3 protein: CASSPTPRGTYEQYF

V gene: TRBV5-1
CDR3 protein: CASSLGGFRMTGELFF

V gene: TRBV19
CDR3 protein: CASSPQVLGNEQFF

V gene: TRBV7-9
CDR3 protein: CASEGRETQYF

V gene: TRBV11-2
CDR3 protein: CASSFDSAYTEAFF

V gene: TRBV14
CDR3 protein: CASSQTRGNEQFF

V gene: TRBV21-1
CDR3 protein: CASWGGYRSPLHF

V gene: TRBV4-2
CDR3 protein: CASSHAGQVTTDTQYF

V gene: TRBV3-1
CDR3 protein: CASSQEGTGANEQFF

V gene: TRBV4-1
CDR3 protein: CASSQDSPGQETQYF

V gene: TRBV7-2
CDR3 protein: CASSLVWRGGYNEQFF